This is a list of T cell receptor beta chains from one sample in a study of beta chain features in type 1 diabetes. TCRdb keeps only in-frame clones here, not all; method: immunoSEQ multiplex PCR. The sample carries roughly 350,000 clones, 8% to 13% recorded once. Sample: naive CD4+ T cells from blood. These receptors all come from a woman aged 25 to 39 in good health. CDR3s include the opening cysteine and the closing phenylalanine or tryptophan. Each record gives: CDR3 protein, CDR3 DNA, clone size, V gene, J gene, D gene. The D gene is left open where the match is weak. Size is omitted from some rows. Given values are once, few, many or a class for expanded clones.

cdr3_aa: CASSSVAGGDNEQFF
cdr3_nt: TGTGCCAGCAGTTCAGTAGCGGGAGGAGACAATGAGCAGTTCTTC
clone_size: few
v_call: TRBV28
j_call: TRBJ2-1
d_call: TRBD2

cdr3_aa: CSVGGEGSEKLFF
cdr3_nt: TGCAGCGTTGGGGGGGAGGGCTCGGAAAAACTGTTTTTT
clone_size: few
v_call: TRBV29-1
j_call: TRBJ1-4
d_call: -

cdr3_aa: CASSLAVAGGLQFF
cdr3_nt: TGCGCCAGCAGCTTGGCGGTAGCGGGAGGGCTGCAGTTCTTC
clone_size: few
v_call: TRBV5-1
j_call: TRBJ2-1
d_call: TRBD2

cdr3_aa: CASSFRQDNEQFF
cdr3_nt: TGCGCCAGCAGCTTCCGACAGGACAATGAGCAGTTCTTC
clone_size: few
v_call: TRBV5-1
j_call: TRBJ2-1
d_call: -

cdr3_aa: CASSLVAGPAASHF
cdr3_nt: TGTGCCAGCAGCTTAGTTGCGGGGCCCGCGGCTTCGCATTTC
clone_size: few
v_call: TRBV7-2
j_call: TRBJ2-7
d_call: -

cdr3_aa: CASSLRHSYSNQPQHF
cdr3_nt: TGTGCCAGCAGCCTGAGACACAGTTATAGCAATCAGCCCCAGCATTTT
clone_size: few
v_call: TRBV9
j_call: TRBJ1-5
d_call: -

cdr3_aa: CASSPLDAGTEAFF
cdr3_nt: TGTGCCAGCTCACCACTTGACGCGGGCACTGAAGCTTTCTTT
clone_size: -
v_call: TRBV18
j_call: TRBJ1-1
d_call: -

cdr3_aa: CASSPSTSNHEQFF
cdr3_nt: TGTGCCAGCAGCCCGTCGACTAGCAACCATGAGCAGTTCTTC
clone_size: few
v_call: TRBV7-2
j_call: TRBJ2-1
d_call: TRBD2

cdr3_aa: CASRLAGFYNEQFF
cdr3_nt: TGTGCCAGCAGACTAGCGGGATTTTACAATGAGCAGTTCTTC
clone_size: few
v_call: TRBV7-8
j_call: TRBJ2-1
d_call: TRBD2

cdr3_aa: CASSSGTGDYGYTF
cdr3_nt: TGTGCCAGCAGTTCCGGGACAGGCGACTATGGCTACACCTTC
clone_size: few
v_call: TRBV6-6
j_call: TRBJ1-2
d_call: TRBD1

cdr3_aa: CASSSGTSGSYNEQFF
cdr3_nt: TGTGCCAGCAGCTCCGGGACTAGCGGCTCCTACAATGAGCAGTTCTTC
clone_size: few
v_call: TRBV13
j_call: TRBJ2-1
d_call: TRBD2

cdr3_aa: CASSSVGGQEFSGANVLTF
cdr3_nt: TGTGCCAGCAGCTCAGTCGGGGGACAGGAGTTCTCTGGGGCCAACGTCCTGACTTTC
clone_size: -
v_call: TRBV5-8
j_call: TRBJ2-6
d_call: TRBD1

cdr3_aa: CASSPRTTYEQYF
cdr3_nt: TGCGCCAGCAGCCCAAGGACAACCTACGAGCAGTACTTC
clone_size: few
v_call: TRBV5-1
j_call: TRBJ2-7
d_call: -

cdr3_aa: CASSARDRAYNEQFF
cdr3_nt: TGTGCCAGCAGCGCCCGGGACAGGGCGTACAATGAGCAGTTCTTC
clone_size: -
v_call: TRBV5-4
j_call: TRBJ2-1
d_call: TRBD1

cdr3_aa: CAWSRSGTSGNTIYF
cdr3_nt: TGTGCCTGGAGCCGAAGCGGGACATCGGGAAACACCATATATTTT
clone_size: -
v_call: TRBV30
j_call: TRBJ1-3
d_call: -

cdr3_aa: CASTWTGENSGANVLTF
cdr3_nt: TGTGCCAGCACGTGGACAGGGGAAAACTCTGGGGCCAACGTCCTGACTTTC
clone_size: few
v_call: TRBV21-1
j_call: TRBJ2-6
d_call: -

cdr3_aa: CASSIVLAGGITGELFF
cdr3_nt: TGTGCCAGTAGTATAGTCCTAGCGGGAGGGATTACCGGGGAGCTGTTTTTT
clone_size: -
v_call: TRBV19
j_call: TRBJ2-2
d_call: TRBD2

cdr3_aa: CASSLGGPLMNTEAFF
cdr3_nt: TGTGCCAGCAGCTTAGGGGGCCCACTAATGAACACTGAAGCTTTCTTT
clone_size: few
v_call: TRBV7-2
j_call: TRBJ1-1
d_call: -